The source of this TCR beta chain is a study of blood T cell repertoires in COVID-19. At the level of the study: Acute-phase and convalescent COVID-19 samples originated in the United States, Italy and Spain.

The protocol was immunoSEQ multiplex PCR, while the TCRdb copy is restricted to in-frame clones and leaves out a portion. The sample consists of roughly 240,000 clones, 84% of them appearing once. V gave up 1 base and J gave up 5 bases, with 14 bases separating them. The V gene's germline CDR1 is SEHNR and CDR2 FQNEAQ (reference sequence). This CDR3 is 15 amino acids long. Input material: peripheral blood. The receptor's source is a man aged 40-50 years who had recovered from COVID-19. V gene TRBV7-9 combines with J gene TRBJ1-1; tentatively, D is TRBD1 (5 bases). CDR3 sequence reads: CASSLGALRVTEAFF. CDR3 DNA: TGTGCCAGCAGCTTAGGGGCTCTCAGGGTGACTGAAGCTTTCTTT.